The present T cell receptor beta chain was sequenced within a study of Ad26.COV2.S vaccination and SARS-CoV-2 variants. Generated by immunoSEQ multiplex PCR, the TCRdb table keeps only in-frame clones and is missing some. This sample has hundreds of thousands of clones, with 86% found just once. With respect to this clone: What it binds is unknown.

Findings and caveats of the study: Vaccinees showed greater spike-specific TCR breadth than placebo recipients. Vaccine and placebo groups showed comparable non-spike TCR breadth.

The germline V and J ends were trimmed by 4 bases and 3 bases, with 7 bases remaining between them. This CDR3 contains 13 residues. Germline-derived CDR1 and CDR2 are KGHDR and SFDVKD. Regarding treatment: 15 to 20 received Ad26.COV2.S at low or high dose, single or two shots; 5 received placebo; per-sample allocation not given. Day 63 following the first vaccine or placebo injection was when the samples were taken. A Boston adult aged 18-55 years was the donor. The sequence was obtained from a person between 18 and 60 years old who received the Ad26.COV2.S COVID-19 vaccine or a placebo. The material was peripheral blood, obtained in a trial of Ad26.COV2.S vaccine versus placebo. The chain employs TRBV24-1 and TRBJ2-3; no clear D. The CDR3 bases are TGTGCCACCAGTGACCTCCGGACAGATACGCAGTATTTT. It translates to CATSDLRTDTQYF.